The 9 T cell receptor beta chains below come from one sample, sequenced in a study of cytomegalovirus exposure and HLA in healthy donors. In the PCR, 60 Vbeta and 13 Jbeta primers were used. The repertoire was sequenced with immunoSEQ multiplex PCR; TCRdb's copy has only in-frame clones and lacks some. The sample lists over 150,000 clones, about four fifths occurring once. Material: PBMCs. These receptors all stem from a young man in good health and CMV-seronegative.

The genes are TRBV6-1 and TRBJ1-5; 12 nucleotides align to TRBD1. This CDR3 comprises 18 residues. J gave up 3 bases and V 2 bases, and 8 bases lay outside the gene matches. Germline lookup yields CDR1 MNHNS and CDR2 SASEGT. CDR3 residues: CASSERGGTGGINQPQHF. CDR3 sequence (DNA): TGTGCCAGCAGTGAAAGGGGGGGGACAGGGGGCATCAATCAGCCCCAGCATTTT.

This chain joins TRBV29-1 and TRBJ1-2; a possible D gene is TRBD1 (5 bases). The CDR3 spans 13 residues. V lost 3 bases to trimming and J lost 8 bases, with 16 bases between them. Germline V gene data show CDR1 as SQVTM and CDR2 as ANQGSEA. The CDR3 here is CSVDGGLLEGYTF. The CDR3 nucleotides read TGCAGCGTTGATGGGGGACTTCTCGAGGGCTACACCTTC.

CDR3 nucleotides: TGTGCCAGCTCACCGGACAGGGCCTTCATCTACGAGCAGTACTTC. It specifies CASSPDRAFIYEQYF. This chain links TRBV18 with TRBJ2-7, with 8 bases lining up with TRBD1. This CDR3 region has 15 residues. The germline V gene encodes CDR1 KGHSH and CDR2 LQKENI. Losses at the gene ends were 3 bases for V and 3 bases for J; bases not matched to a gene: 7.

The gene calls are TRBV11-2 and TRBJ2-2; 13 bases map to TRBD2. Germline values: CDR1 SGHAT, CDR2 FQNNGV. The CDR3 covers 15 residues. Trimming took 4 bases from V and 7 from J; bases not matched to a gene: 3. The CDR3 coding sequence is TGTGCCAGCAGCTCAACTAGCGGGAGGGACGGGGAGCTGTTTTTT. The encoded protein is CASSSTSGRDGELFF.

J is TRBJ2-7 and V is TRBV7-2; 7 positions match TRBD1. Germline assignment: CDR1 SGHTA and CDR2 FQGNSA. The CDR3 totals 15 residues. The J segment lost 7 bases and the V segment lost 1 base, leaving 10 bases of the junction unmatched. This CDR3 reads CASSLGAGGVYEQYF. CDR3 coding DNA: TGTGCCAGCAGCTTAGGCGCAGGGGGTGTCTATGAGCAGTACTTC.

The V and J genes are TRBV11-2 and TRBJ2-2, with 10 bases that match TRBD1. CDR3 length equals 18 residues. With 3 bases clipped from V and 2 bases from J, the junction kept 9 bases outside the gene matches. CDR1 and CDR2 (germline): SGHAT, FQNNGV. The chain's CDR3 is CASSLFVGQGQNTGELFF. CDR3 bases: TGTGCCAGCAGCTTGTTTGTGGGACAGGGGCAAAACACCGGGGAGCTGTTTTTT.

The gene calls are TRBV28 and TRBJ1-2; a possible D gene is TRBD1 (6 bases). V was cut by 4 bases and J by 1 base, with 7 bases left in between. Germline V gives CDR1 MDHEN, CDR2 SYDVKM. CDR3 size: 13 residues. The CDR3 coding sequence is TGTGCCAGCAGTTGGGGACATAACTATGGCTACACCTTC. Protein sequence: CASSWGHNYGYTF.

This sequence joins TRBV7-6 and TRBJ2-2; D ambiguous. This CDR3 has 15 residues. V was shortened by 1 base and J by 4 bases, with 10 bases between the two germline ends. Germline V gene lookup returns CDR1 SGHVS and CDR2 FNYEAQ. The chain's CDR3 is CASSLVLVSTGELFF. CDR3 nucleotides: TGTGCCAGCAGCTTAGTTCTAGTCAGCACCGGGGAGCTGTTTTTT.

The genes are TRBV6-1 and TRBJ1-1; D is ambiguous. V lost 7 bases, J lost 1 base, and 16 bases lay in between. CDR1 is MNHNS and CDR2 is SASEGT in the germline V gene. The CDR3 is made up of 15 amino acids. CDR3 amino acids: CASITASGPNTEAFF. For the CDR3, the DNA is TGTGCCAGCATTACGGCTTCTGGGCCGAACACTGAAGCTTTCTTT.